Below, 23 T cell receptor beta chains from the same sample are listed, as sequenced in a study of blood T cell repertoires in COVID-19. Sequencing was performed with immunoSEQ multiplex PCR; in TCRdb, only in-frame clones are kept and a portion is missing. In the table there are over 350,000 clones, about nine tenths of which are singletons. Specimen: peripheral blood. These receptors were collected from a woman in her thirties with active or convalescent COVID-19.

The chain joins TRBV6-6 to TRBJ1-5; 7 bases line up with TRBD1. The CDR3 consists of 14 residues. The V gene's germline CDR1 is MNHNY and CDR2 SVGAGI (reference sequence). Trimming removed 4 bases from V and 3 bases from J; junction bases left unmatched: 3. The CDR3 protein is CASSLQGHNQPQHF. The CDR3 DNA is TGTGCCAGCAGTTTACAGGGGCACAATCAGCCCCAGCATTTT.

This clone was seen at least ten times. The J gene is TRBJ2-3, the V gene TRBV5-4, with D perhaps matching TRBD1 (6 bases). Trimming pared 3 bases from V and 3 bases from J, leaving 11 bases between. CDR3 size: 14 residues. The V gene's germline CDR1 is SGHNT and CDR2 YYREEE (reference sequence). CDR3 protein: CASSSKTGTDTQYF. CDR3 sequence (DNA): TGTGCCAGCAGCTCGAAAACAGGGACAGATACGCAGTATTTT.

The chain recombines TRBV19 with TRBJ1-5, with D uncertain. V lost 3 bases and J lost 4, with 10 bases in between. This CDR3 region has 14 residues. Per germline, CDR1 LNHDA and CDR2 SQIVND (reference sequence). DNA of the CDR3: TGTGCCAGTAGTATTGCGGGCCTTAATCAGCCCCAGCATTTT. Translation: CASSIAGLNQPQHF.

This rearrangement joins TRBV7-9 to TRBJ1-1; D is perhaps TRBD1 (6 bases). CDR1 SEHNR and CDR2 FQNEAQ come from the germline V gene (reference sequence). V was cut by 2 bases and J by 7 bases, with 14 bases left in between. This CDR3 is 14 amino acids long. CDR3 amino acids: CASSLRGIYGEAFF. The CDR3 bases are TGTGCCAGCAGCTTAAGGGGGATCTATGGTGAAGCTTTCTTT.

The J gene is TRBJ1-1, the V gene TRBV3-1 (or the pseudogene TRBV3-2), with unresolved D. Trimming took 3 bases from V and 1 from J, leaving 3 bases between them. The germline V gene encodes CDR1 LGHDT and CDR2 YNNKEL (reference sequence). This CDR3 is built from 12 residues. The CDR3 sequence is CASSHQNTEAFF. CDR3 nucleotide sequence: TGTGCCAGCAGCCACCAGAACACTGAAGCTTTCTTT.

The gene calls are TRBV5-1 and TRBJ2-7; 9 nucleotides agree with TRBD1. The V gene's germline CDR1 is SGHRS and CDR2 YFSETQ. The V segment lost 4 bases and the J segment 7 bases; nucleotides outside the gene matches: 6. This CDR3 spans 13 amino acids. The CDR3 region has the DNA TGCGCCAGCAGCCGGGGGACAGGGAAAGAGCAGTACTTC. It specifies CASSRGTGKEQYF.

This chain connects TRBV4-1 to TRBJ1-2; the match to TRBD1 covers 10 bases. Germline CDR1 reads MGHRA; CDR2 reads YSYEKL. CDR3 length equals 15 residues. V lost 7 bases, J lost 6 bases, and 11 bases stayed unmatched. The CDR3 nucleotides are TGCGCCAGCACCCGAGATCCGACAGGGGGCAATGGCTACACCTTC. Its protein is CASTRDPTGGNGYTF.

The gene calls are TRBV7-6 and TRBJ2-2, with TRBD1 matching over 7 bases. Germline values: CDR1 SGHVS, CDR2 FNYEAQ. The CDR3 extends over 18 amino acids. Germline trimming cut 3 bases from V and 3 bases from J; bases unmatched to any gene: 13. DNA for the CDR3: TGTGCCAGCAGCTTCTCAGGGGGACCTTACTCGGACACCGGGGAGCTGTTTTTT. This encodes CASSFSGGPYSDTGELFF.

The chain combines TRBV5-8 with TRBJ2-7, with a possible D match to TRBD2 (5 bases). There are 15 residues in the CDR3. The germline gives CDR1 SGHTS, CDR2 YDEGEE. With 2 bases removed from V and 2 bases from J, the gap between germline ends came to 14 bases. CDR3 DNA: TGTGCCAGCAGCTTTTACGGGGTGAGAACCTACGAGCAGTACTTC. It translates to CASSFYGVRTYEQYF.

V is TRBV7-2 and J is TRBJ2-1; TRBD2 matches 7 bases. The trim removed 2 bases at V and 4 bases at J, leaving 11 bases unmatched. CDR1 and CDR2 from the germline V gene are SGHTA and FQGNSA. The CDR3 spans 17 residues. As DNA, the CDR3 is TGTGCCAGCAGCTTATACGGGCGGGGAGGGCCGTACAATGAGCAGTTCTTC. As protein: CASSLYGRGGPYNEQFF.

The chain links TRBV25-1 to TRBJ1-1; tentatively, D is TRBD1 (5 bases). V lost 7 bases and J lost 4, with 25 bases in between. The CDR3 is 17 residues long. CDR1 and CDR2 from the germline V gene are MGHDK and SYGVNS. CDR3 amino acids: CASTDLGGRGVSTEAFF. CDR3 bases: TGTGCCAGCACTGATCTGGGGGGAAGGGGAGTGAGCACTGAAGCTTTCTTT.

This clone appeared a single time. The genes are TRBV5-6 and TRBJ1-2, with D tentatively TRBD1 (5 bases). The germline V gene has CDR1 SGHDT and CDR2 YYEEEE. This CDR3 spans 14 amino acids. V was pared by 4 bases and J by 0 bases, with 10 bases between. The CDR3 DNA reads TGTGCCAGCAGCGAGGAGACAGCTAACTATGGCTACACCTTC. It codes for CASSEETANYGYTF.

The J gene is TRBJ1-6, the V gene TRBV18; 7 positions agree with TRBD1. V gave up 1 base and J gave up 9 bases; unmatched junction bases: 9. Germline CDR1 KGHSH, CDR2 LQKENI. The CDR3 is 16 amino acids. In nucleotides, the CDR3 is TGTGCCAGCTCACCACAGGACAGGCCAGATGGTTCACCCCTCCACTTT. Translating gives CASSPQDRPDGSPLHF.

The rearrangement links TRBV28 to TRBJ1-1; weak D call: TRBD1 (5 bases). Germline CDR1 MDHEN, CDR2 SYDVKM. The germline V and J ends were trimmed by 8 bases and 5 bases, with 15 bases remaining between them. The CDR3 spans 13 residues. CDR3 DNA: TGTGCCAGCTACACTCAGGGTAAGACTGAAGCTTTCTTT. Its protein product is CASYTQGKTEAFF.

V usage is TRBV27 and J usage is TRBJ1-1; TRBD1 is a possible D gene (5 bases). Trimming took 5 bases from V and 8 from J, leaving 18 bases between them. Germline CDR1 and CDR2: MNHEY and SMNVEV (reference sequence). The CDR3 is 14 amino acids. This CDR3 reads CASSQGVSEVEAFF. The CDR3 DNA reads as TGTGCCAGCAGTCAGGGTGTAAGTGAGGTAGAAGCTTTCTTT.

The chain uses TRBV2 and TRBJ1-3, with 8 bases lining up with TRBD1. Germline assignment: CDR1 SNHLY and CDR2 FYNNEI. The CDR3 spans 16 residues. With 6 bases clipped from V and 0 bases from J, the junction kept 7 bases outside the gene matches. The CDR3 DNA reads as TGTGCCAGCAGCTCACAGGGGGTTAGCTCTGGAAACACCATATATTTT. Translated: CASSSQGVSSGNTIYF.

This clone showed up just once. The chain recombines TRBV6-2 or TRBV6-3 with TRBJ2-1, with 15 bases fitting TRBD2. With V trimmed by 5 bases and J by 8 bases, 4 bases remained unmatched. The CDR3 contains 15 residues. Germline V gene sequence: CDR1 MNHEY, CDR2 SVGEGT. This CDR3 is CASSQGLAGGDEQFF. DNA of the CDR3: TGTGCCAGCAGTCAGGGACTAGCGGGAGGAGATGAGCAGTTCTTC.

The rearrangement uses TRBV2 and TRBJ2-7; the match to TRBD1 covers 7 bases. V lost 5 bases to trimming and J lost 0 bases; unmatched junction nucleotides: 4. The CDR3 is made up of 14 amino acids. CDR1 and CDR2 from the germline V gene are SNHLY and FYNNEI. The DNA for the CDR3 is TGTGCCAGCAGTAAGGACAGGACCTCCTACGAGCAGTACTTC. Amino acid sequence: CASSKDRTSYEQYF.

The chain uses TRBV11-3 and TRBJ2-1; D possibly corresponds to TRBD2 (6 bases). This CDR3 region has 13 residues. V lost 1 base and J 10 bases, leaving 11 bases between the germline ends. Germline CDR1 reads SGHNT; CDR2 reads YENEEA. In DNA form, the CDR3 reads TGTGCCAGCAGCTTAGGAGGGAGGTCGGAGCAGTTCTTC. Translated, it gives CASSLGGRSEQFF.

This clone appeared a few times. The CDR3 spells CASSLRTSGGAEQFF. Here the CDR3 DNA reads TGTGCCAGCAGCTTGCGGACTAGCGGGGGGGCTGAGCAGTTCTTC. J is TRBJ2-1 and V is TRBV11-2; TRBD2 aligns across 15 bases. V was clipped by 3 bases and J by 9 bases; unmatched bases: 3. Germline-derived CDR1 and CDR2 are SGHAT and FQNNGV. CDR3 size: 15 residues.

The V gene is TRBV28, the J gene TRBJ1-1, with a weak D call TRBD1 (5 bases). Germline lookup yields CDR1 MDHEN and CDR2 SYDVKM. Trimming stripped 3 bases from V and 10 bases from J, with 21 bases between. The CDR3 extends over 15 amino acids. The CDR3, as DNA: TGTGCCAGCAGTTTGACGGTACAGTTGGAAAGGGGAGCTTTCTTT. Its translation: CASSLTVQLERGAFF.

This sequence joins TRBV3-1 (or the pseudogene TRBV3-2) and TRBJ2-7; D might be TRBD1 (5 bases). This CDR3 region has 12 residues. Trimming cost V 4 bases and J 3 bases, with 7 bases left between them. The germline V gene encodes CDR1 LGHDT and CDR2 YNNKEL (reference sequence). The CDR3 DNA reads as TGTGCCAGCAGCCCAGACAGCTACGAGCAGTACTTC. Translation gives CASSPDSYEQYF.

This chain joins TRBV19 and TRBJ2-1; D unresolved. There are 11 residues in the CDR3. Trimming shortened V by 7 bases and J by 4 bases, and 5 bases separated the two germline ends. Germline CDR1 and CDR2: LNHDA and SQIVND (reference sequence). CDR3 sequence (DNA): TGTGCCAGTACAGGATACAATGAGCAGTTCTTC. Its protein product is CASTGYNEQFF.